This T cell receptor (beta chain) is from a study of blood T cells in healthy people across ages. Study details: Researchers report that template switching captured about one barcoded beta molecule per two T cells. Findings and caveats of the study: Unknown donor CMV status possibly confounded expanded clonotype changes.

The second PCR ran roughly 6 to 11 cycles with a sample-barcoded 5' primer and J-beta primers. A single record per CDR3 protein comes from TCRdb applying MiXCR to the 5' RACE reads. The data contain 600,000 to 800,000 distinct CDR3 sequences, around 50% of them singletons. This CDR3 has 16 residues. The germline gives CDR1 SGDLS, CDR2 YYNGEE. V lost 0 bases to trimming and J lost 6 bases; unmatched junction nucleotides: 4. Comments on this clonotype: Its target is not known.

The receptor comes from a woman of 80 years or more in good health. Sequenced: blood. The chain uses TRBV9 and TRBJ2-2; 11 nucleotides agree with TRBD2. This chain's CDR3 is CASSVGLAGGSGELFF. The CDR3 nucleotides read TGTGCCAGCAGCGTAGGTCTAGCGGGAGGATCCGGGGAGCTGTTTTTT.